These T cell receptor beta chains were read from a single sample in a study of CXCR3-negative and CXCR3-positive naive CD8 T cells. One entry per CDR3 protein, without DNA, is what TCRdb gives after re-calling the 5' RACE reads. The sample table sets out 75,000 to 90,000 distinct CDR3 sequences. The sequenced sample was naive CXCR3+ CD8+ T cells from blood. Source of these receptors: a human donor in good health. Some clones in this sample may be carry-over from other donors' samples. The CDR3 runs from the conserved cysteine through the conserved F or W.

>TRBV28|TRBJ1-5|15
CASSFGDGSNQPQHF
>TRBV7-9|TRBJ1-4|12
CASRTDNEKLFF
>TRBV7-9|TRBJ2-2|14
CASSSSQRPGELFF
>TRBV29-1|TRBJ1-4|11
CSVQYLEKLFF
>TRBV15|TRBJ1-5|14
CATKGGELGQPQHF
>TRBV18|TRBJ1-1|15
CASSIGQGPTPEAFF
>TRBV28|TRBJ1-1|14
CASSLAGMHTEAFF
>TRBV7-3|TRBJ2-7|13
CASSPTGGDEQYF
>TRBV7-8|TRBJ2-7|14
CASSDQDSNYEQYF
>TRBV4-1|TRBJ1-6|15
CASSQRFQGNSPLHF
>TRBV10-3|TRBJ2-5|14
CATYGTSGEETQYF
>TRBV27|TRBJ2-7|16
CASSFSGLAGGYEQYF
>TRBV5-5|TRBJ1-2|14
CASSLDFSNYGYTF
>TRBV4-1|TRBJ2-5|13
CASSQDRVETQYF
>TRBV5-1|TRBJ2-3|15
CASSLDRPSTDTQYF
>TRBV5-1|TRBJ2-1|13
CASSRTGTWEQFF
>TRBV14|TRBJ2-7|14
CASSHGEGHYEQYF
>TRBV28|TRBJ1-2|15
CASTTRGLANYGYTF
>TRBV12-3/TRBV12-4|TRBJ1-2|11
CATSWAVGYTF
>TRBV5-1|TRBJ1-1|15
CASSPLDSQNTEAFF
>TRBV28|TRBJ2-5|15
CASSRRPGLGETQYF
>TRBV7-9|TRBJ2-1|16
CASSLKDRGVFNEQFF
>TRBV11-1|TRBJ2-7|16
CASSQEDSVSSYEQYF
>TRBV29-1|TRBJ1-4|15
CSVPAFGGGNEKLFF
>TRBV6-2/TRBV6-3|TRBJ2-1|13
CASSPRTSGSLHF
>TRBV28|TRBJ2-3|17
CASSSIGPGGSTDTQYF
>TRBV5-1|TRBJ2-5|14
CASSSGDGKETQYF
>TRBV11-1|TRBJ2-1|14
CASSGTGLYNEQFF
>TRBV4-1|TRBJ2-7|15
CASSQLSGASYEQYF
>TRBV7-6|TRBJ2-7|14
CASSLDQGSLEQYF
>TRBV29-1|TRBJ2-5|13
CSVEFGPQETQYF
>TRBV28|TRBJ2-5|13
CASSLGQQETQYF
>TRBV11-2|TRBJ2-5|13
CASSVAGFETQYF
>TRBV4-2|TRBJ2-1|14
CASSQRYTQNEQFF
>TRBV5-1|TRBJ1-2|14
CASSLARGAEGYTF
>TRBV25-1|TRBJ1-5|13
CASSDGFGQPQHF
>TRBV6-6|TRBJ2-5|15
CASSYSQGVRETQYF
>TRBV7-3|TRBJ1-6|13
CASSSDGASPLNF
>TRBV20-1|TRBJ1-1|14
CSATGTGGWTEAFF
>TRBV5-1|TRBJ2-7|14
CASSTFPDRREQYF
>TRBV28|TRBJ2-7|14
CASSFSTGGYEQYF
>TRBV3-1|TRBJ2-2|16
CASRPISSGNTGELFF
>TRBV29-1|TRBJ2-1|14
CSVEPQPLYNEQFF
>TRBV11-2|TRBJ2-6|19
CASSLDPTGFYSGANVLTF
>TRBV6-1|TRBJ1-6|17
CATTRDRFTSYNSPLHF
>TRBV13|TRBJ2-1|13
CASSRDLYNEQFF
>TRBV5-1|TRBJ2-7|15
CASSVGQGASYEQYF
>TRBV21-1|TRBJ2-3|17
CASSKPFGRGQTDTQYF
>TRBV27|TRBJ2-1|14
CASSPWTGVNEQFF
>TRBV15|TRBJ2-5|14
CATSDSLGVETQYF
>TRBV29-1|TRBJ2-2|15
CGGFGGASDTGELFF
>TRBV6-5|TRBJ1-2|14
CASSYSAAYYGYTF
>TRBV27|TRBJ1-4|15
CASSLRTALNEKLFF
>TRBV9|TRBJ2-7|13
CASSPPSSYEQYF
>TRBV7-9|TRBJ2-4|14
CASSLRGPFDIQYF
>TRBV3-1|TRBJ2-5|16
CASSPRTSGLQETQYF
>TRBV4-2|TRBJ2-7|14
CASTQAGEEGEQYF